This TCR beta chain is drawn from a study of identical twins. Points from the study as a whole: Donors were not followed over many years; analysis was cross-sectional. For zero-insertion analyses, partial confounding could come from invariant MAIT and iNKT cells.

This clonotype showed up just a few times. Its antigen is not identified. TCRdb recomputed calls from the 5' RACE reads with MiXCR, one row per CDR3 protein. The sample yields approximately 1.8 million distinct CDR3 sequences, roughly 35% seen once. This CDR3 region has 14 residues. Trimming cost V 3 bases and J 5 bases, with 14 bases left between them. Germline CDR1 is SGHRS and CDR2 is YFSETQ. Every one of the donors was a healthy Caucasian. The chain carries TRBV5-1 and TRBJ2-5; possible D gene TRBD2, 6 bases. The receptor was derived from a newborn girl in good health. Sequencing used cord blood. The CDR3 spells CASSWRGAGETQYF. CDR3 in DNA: TGCGCCAGCAGCTGGCGGGGCGCGGGGGAGACCCAGTACTTC.